This T cell receptor beta chain was recovered during a study of blood T cell repertoires in COVID-19. CDR3 length equals 15 residues. After removal of 0 bases from V and 4 bases from J, the junction contained 6 bases not matched to a gene. Germline CDR1 is MNHEY and CDR2 is SVGAGI. This clone came up once. As processed by the authors: Reference gene primer amplification gave estimated nucleated cell counts. Repertoires were generated with immunoSEQ multiplex PCR, while TCRdb's copy carries only in-frame clones and drops some. Clone size and V and J calls were adopted from that table, with D and trimming inferred from the DNA. The table records fewer than 500,000 clones, around 90% of them present only once. Enrolment of Seattle patients took place during active infection, and they were followed longitudinally.

Sequencing was done on a sample of peripheral blood. The TCR was taken from a man younger than 35 with COVID-19, enrolled during active disease. This chain connects TRBV6-5 to TRBJ2-7, with 7 bases that match TRBD2. This CDR3 is CASSYSSGGWYEQYF. In DNA, the CDR3 is TGTGCCAGCAGTTACTCGTCGGGGGGTTGGTACGAGCAGTACTTC.